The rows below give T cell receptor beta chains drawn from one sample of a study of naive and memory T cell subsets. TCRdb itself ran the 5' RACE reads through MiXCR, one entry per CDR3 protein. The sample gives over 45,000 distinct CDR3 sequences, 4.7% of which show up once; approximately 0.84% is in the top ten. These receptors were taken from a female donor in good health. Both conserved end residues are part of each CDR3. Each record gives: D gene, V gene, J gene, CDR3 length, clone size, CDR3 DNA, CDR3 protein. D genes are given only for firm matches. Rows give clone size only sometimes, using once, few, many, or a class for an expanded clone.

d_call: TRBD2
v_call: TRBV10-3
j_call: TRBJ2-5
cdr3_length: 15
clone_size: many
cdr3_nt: TGTGCCATCAGTCCTAGCGGGACGCTAAAAGAGACCCAGTACTTC
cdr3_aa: CAISPSGTLKETQYF

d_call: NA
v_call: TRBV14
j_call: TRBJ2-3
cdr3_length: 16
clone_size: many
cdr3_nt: TGTGCCAGCAGCCTGGTAGTCTCCTCCGACACAGATACGCAGTATTTT
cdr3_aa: CASSLVVSSDTDTQYF

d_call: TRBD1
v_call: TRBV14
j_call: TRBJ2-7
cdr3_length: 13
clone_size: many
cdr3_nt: TGTGCCAGCAGCGGACAGGGATGGGACGAGCAGTACTTC
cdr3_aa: CASSGQGWDEQYF

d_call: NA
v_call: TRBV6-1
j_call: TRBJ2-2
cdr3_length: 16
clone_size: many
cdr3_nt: TGTGCCAGCAGTTTCGCGGGACGGCCGAACACCGGGGAGCTGTTTTTT
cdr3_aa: CASSFAGRPNTGELFF

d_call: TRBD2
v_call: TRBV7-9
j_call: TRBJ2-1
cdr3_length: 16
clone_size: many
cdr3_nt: TGTGCCAGCATCAGTAGCGGGGTTGGGTCGCCCGGTGAGCAGTTCTTC
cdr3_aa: CASISSGVGSPGEQFF

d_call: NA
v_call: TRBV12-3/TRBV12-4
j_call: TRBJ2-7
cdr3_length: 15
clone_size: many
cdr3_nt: TGTGCCAGCACCCCGACCCGGGGGCGCATCTACGAGCAGTACTTC
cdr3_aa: CASTPTRGRIYEQYF

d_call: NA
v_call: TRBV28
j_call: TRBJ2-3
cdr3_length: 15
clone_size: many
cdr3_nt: TGTGCCAGCAAAATGGGCAGGGGATACACAGATACGCAGTATTTT
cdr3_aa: CASKMGRGYTDTQYF

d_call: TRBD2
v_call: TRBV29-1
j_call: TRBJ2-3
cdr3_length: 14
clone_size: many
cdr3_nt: TGCAGCGTTGTTCCTAGCGGGTCCGCAGATACGCAGTATTTT
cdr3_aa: CSVVPSGSADTQYF

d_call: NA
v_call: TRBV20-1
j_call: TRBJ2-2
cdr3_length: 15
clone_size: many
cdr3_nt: TGCAGTGCTAGATCAACCACAAAAAACACCGGGGAGCTGTTTTTT
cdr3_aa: CSARSTTKNTGELFF

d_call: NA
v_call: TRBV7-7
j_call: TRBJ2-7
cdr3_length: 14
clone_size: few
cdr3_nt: TGTGCTAGCAGCTTGACCGAAGGAGGGTACGAGCAGTACTTC
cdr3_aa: CASSLTEGGYEQYF

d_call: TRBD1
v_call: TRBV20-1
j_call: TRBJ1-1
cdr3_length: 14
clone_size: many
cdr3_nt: TGCAGTGCCATAACACCCAGGGGGGGCACTGAAGCTTTCTTT
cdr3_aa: CSAITPRGGTEAFF

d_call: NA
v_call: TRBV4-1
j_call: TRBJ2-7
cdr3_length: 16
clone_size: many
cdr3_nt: TGCGCCAGCAGCCAAGCGGTTCTGGACGGGTCCTACGAGCAGTACTTC
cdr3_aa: CASSQAVLDGSYEQYF

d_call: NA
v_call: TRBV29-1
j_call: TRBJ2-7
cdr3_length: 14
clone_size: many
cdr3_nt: TGCAGCGTAGTCCCCGACAGGAGCCCCTACGAGCAGTACTTC
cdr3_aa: CSVVPDRSPYEQYF

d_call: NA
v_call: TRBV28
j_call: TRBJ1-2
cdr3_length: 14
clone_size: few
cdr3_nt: TGTGCCAGCACTACGACAGTCGCTAACTATGGCTACACCTTC
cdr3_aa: CASTTTVANYGYTF

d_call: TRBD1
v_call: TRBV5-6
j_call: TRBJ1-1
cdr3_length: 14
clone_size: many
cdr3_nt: TGTGCCAGCAGCACATCAGGGGGTCGTACTGAAGCTTTCTTT
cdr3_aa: CASSTSGGRTEAFF

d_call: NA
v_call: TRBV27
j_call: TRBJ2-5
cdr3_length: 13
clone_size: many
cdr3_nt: TGTGCCAGCAGTTTATCGTTTCGAGAGACCCAGTACTTC
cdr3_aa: CASSLSFRETQYF

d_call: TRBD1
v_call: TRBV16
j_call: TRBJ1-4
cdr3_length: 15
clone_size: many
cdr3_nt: TGTGCCAGCAGCCCTCGGAACAGGGGCGAAGAAAAACTGTTTTTT
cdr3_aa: CASSPRNRGEEKLFF

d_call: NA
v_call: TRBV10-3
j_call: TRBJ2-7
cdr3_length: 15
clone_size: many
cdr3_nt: TGTGCCATCAGTGATCGTGAGGGCAGCTCCTACGAGCAGTACTTC
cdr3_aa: CAISDREGSSYEQYF

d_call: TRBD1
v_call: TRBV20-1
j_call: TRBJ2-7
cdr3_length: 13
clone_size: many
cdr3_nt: TGCAGTGCCCACGGGACAGGGCCCCACGAGCAGTACTTC
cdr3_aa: CSAHGTGPHEQYF

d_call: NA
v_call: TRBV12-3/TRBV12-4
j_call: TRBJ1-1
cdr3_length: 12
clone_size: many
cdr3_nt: TGTGCCAGCAGTTTATGGGGAGGGGAAGCTTTCTTT
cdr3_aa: CASSLWGGEAFF

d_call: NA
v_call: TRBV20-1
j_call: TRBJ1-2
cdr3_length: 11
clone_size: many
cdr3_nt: TGCAGTGCTAGTCGGGGGGACGGCTACACCTTC
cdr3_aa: CSASRGDGYTF

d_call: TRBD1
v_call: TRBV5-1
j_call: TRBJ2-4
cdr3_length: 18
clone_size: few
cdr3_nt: TGCGCCAGCAGCTTGCCCCCGGGACAGGCGGACTCTAAAAACATTCAGTACTTC
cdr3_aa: CASSLPPGQADSKNIQYF

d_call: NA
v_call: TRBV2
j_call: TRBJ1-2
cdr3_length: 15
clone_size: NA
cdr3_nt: TGTGCCAGCAGTGAATTGGGGGGAGTAAGGTATGGCTACACCTTC
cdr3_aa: CASSELGGVRYGYTF

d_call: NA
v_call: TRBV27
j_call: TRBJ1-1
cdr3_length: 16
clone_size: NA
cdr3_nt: TGTGCCAGCAGTTTACTCTCCCCGGGGGGGGTCACTGAAGCTTTCTTT
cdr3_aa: CASSLLSPGGVTEAFF

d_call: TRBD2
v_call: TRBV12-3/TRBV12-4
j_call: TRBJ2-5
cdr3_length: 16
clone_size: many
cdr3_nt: TGTGCCAGCAGTTTAGGGTTAGCGGGAGGGGAGGAGACCCAGTACTTC
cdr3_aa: CASSLGLAGGEETQYF

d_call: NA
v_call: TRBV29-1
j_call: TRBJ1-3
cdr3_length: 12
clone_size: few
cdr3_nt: TGCAGCGGTACAGGGCCTGGAAACACCATATATTTT
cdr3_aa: CSGTGPGNTIYF

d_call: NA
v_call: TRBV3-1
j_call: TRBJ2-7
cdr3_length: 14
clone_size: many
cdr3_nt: TGTGCCAGCAGCCAAGAGTTCAGGCCCTACGAGCAGTACTTC
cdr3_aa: CASSQEFRPYEQYF

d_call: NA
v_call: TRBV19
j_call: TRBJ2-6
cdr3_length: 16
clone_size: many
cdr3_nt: TGTGCCAGTAGTATCCGGCATTTCTCTGGGGCCAACGTCCTGACTTTC
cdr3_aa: CASSIRHFSGANVLTF

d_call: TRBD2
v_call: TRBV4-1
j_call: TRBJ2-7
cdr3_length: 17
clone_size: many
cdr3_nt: TGCGCCAGCAGCCAAATAGGACTAGCGGGAGGAACCTACGAGCAGTACTTC
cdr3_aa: CASSQIGLAGGTYEQYF